Following are 13 T cell receptor beta chains from one sample sequenced in a study of blood T cell repertoires in COVID-19. Clones were read by immunoSEQ multiplex PCR, and TCRdb kept only the in-frame ones, dropping some. The top ten hold almost 1% of the sample, which has 180,000 or so clones, about 88% seen once. Sequenced: peripheral blood. These receptors were taken from a man aged 18 to 30 with acute or convalescent COVID-19.

The DNA for the CDR3 is TGCGCCAGCAGCCTAGGGACAGGGAGCTCCTACGAGCAGTACGTC. Residues: CASSLGTGSSYEQYV. The chain uses TRBV4-1 and TRBJ2-7; 9 bases match TRBD1. The trim removed 4 bases at V and 0 bases at J, leaving 4 bases unmatched. The CDR3 runs 15 residues. CDR1 is MGHRA, CDR2 YSYEKL, per germline.

The V gene is TRBV5-6, the J gene TRBJ2-1; 7 nucleotides line up with TRBD1. The CDR3 runs to 17 residues. The V and J ends lost 4 bases and 0 bases, in that order; junction bases with no gene match: 10. Germline values: CDR1 SGHDT, CDR2 YYEEEE. In DNA form, the CDR3 reads TGTGCCAGCAGCCTCTGGACAGGCCTTAGCTCCTACAATGAGCAGTTCTTC. Protein: CASSLWTGLSSYNEQFF.

This clone was found a few times. The chain couples TRBV30 to TRBJ2-7; D unresolved. The CDR3 is made up of 11 amino acids. Germline assignment: CDR1 GTSNPN and CDR2 SVGIG (reference sequence). The ends were cut back, 2 bases at V and 0 bases at J, with 2 bases in the middle. The DNA of the CDR3 is TGTGCCTGGAGTCTCTCCTACGAGCAGTACTTC. This sequence encodes CAWSLSYEQYF.

The V and J genes are TRBV7-9 and TRBJ1-4, with 8 bases matching TRBD1. In germline, CDR1 is SEHNR, CDR2 FQNEAQ (reference sequence). CDR3 length: 17 residues. Germline trimming cut 4 bases from V and 1 base from J; bases unmatched to any gene: 8. CDR3 sequence (DNA): TGTGCCAGCAGCTACACGACAGGGGCGGGAACTAATGAAAAACTGTTTTTT. This encodes CASSYTTGAGTNEKLFF.

The chain combines TRBV29-1 with TRBJ1-2; TRBD1 matches at 7 bases. Germline assignment: CDR1 SQVTM and CDR2 ANQGSEA. Trimming removed 4 bases from V and 7 bases from J; junction bases left unmatched: 9. This CDR3 spans 13 amino acids. CDR3 coding DNA: TGCAGCGTTGTTACAGGGGAAGTAGGTGGCTACACCTTC. It translates to CSVVTGEVGGYTF.

This clone was seen a single time. The V gene is TRBV5-1, the J gene TRBJ2-3; 7 bases fit TRBD2. J lost 0 bases, V lost 4 bases, and 8 bases had no gene match. The CDR3 covers 16 residues. The germline V gene encodes CDR1 SGHRS and CDR2 YFSETQ. The CDR3 DNA is TGCGCCAGCAGCCTAGGACTAGACACGAGCACAGATACGCAGTATTTT. Protein product: CASSLGLDTSTDTQYF. Full variable domain (outside the CDR3, taken from reference TRBV5-1 and TRBJ2-3): KAGVTQTPRYLIKTRGQQVTLSCSPISGHRSVSWYQQTPGQGLQFLFEYFSETQRNKGNFPGRFSGRQFSNSRSEMNVSTLELGDSALYLCASSLGLDTSTDTQYFGPGTRLTVL.

This CDR3 is CASSKPTGRISNQPQHF. The CDR3 nucleotides read TGTGCCAGCAGCAAACCGACAGGGAGAATTAGCAATCAGCCCCAGCATTTT. The V call is TRBV5-6, the J call TRBJ1-5, with TRBD1 matching over 7 bases. This CDR3 has 17 amino acids. Germline V gives CDR1 SGHDT, CDR2 YYEEEE. J gave up 0 bases and V 4 bases, and 10 bases lay outside the gene matches.

In its sample, this clone was seen once. The rearrangement uses TRBV6-5 and TRBJ1-5; TRBD1 agrees at 7 bases. This CDR3 region has 13 residues. V shed 8 bases and J 6 bases; nucleotides not matched to a gene: 7. Per germline, CDR1 MNHEY and CDR2 SVGAGI. The DNA for the CDR3 is TGTGCCAGCCGACGAGGGGGCCTTCAGCCCCAGCATTTT. Translating it yields CASRRGGLQPQHF.

This clone appeared a few times. The CDR3 coding sequence is TGTGCCAGTGCAGGGTCAAACAATGAGCAGTTCTTC. Translation gives CASAGSNNEQFF. The V call is TRBV19, the J call TRBJ2-1, with D possibly being TRBD1 (5 bases). Germline values: CDR1 LNHDA, CDR2 SQIVND (reference sequence). The CDR3 is made up of 12 amino acids. V gave up 8 bases and J gave up 5 bases, with 10 bases separating them.

This clone was seen a handful of times. The rearrangement joins TRBV5-1 to TRBJ2-5; 8 nucleotides agree with TRBD2. In germline, CDR1 is SGHRS, CDR2 YFSETQ. The junction had 7 bases not matched to a gene; V was cut back by 4 bases and J by 5 bases. This CDR3 contains 14 residues. This CDR3 reads CASSDGLATETQYF. The CDR3, as DNA: TGCGCCAGCAGCGATGGACTAGCAACCGAGACCCAGTACTTC. The full variable domain, with the rest looked up from reference TRBV5-1 and TRBJ2-5, is KAGVTQTPRYLIKTRGQQVTLSCSPISGHRSVSWYQQTPGQGLQFLFEYFSETQRNKGNFPGRFSGRQFSNSRSEMNVSTLELGDSALYLCASSDGLATETQYFGPGTRLLVL.

The chain links TRBV20-1 to TRBJ2-1; weak D call: TRBD2 (5 bases). The germline V and J ends were trimmed by 3 bases and 8 bases, with 14 bases remaining between them. CDR3 length: 13 residues. Germline CDR1 DFQATT, CDR2 SNEGSKA (reference sequence). The CDR3 DNA reads TGCAGTGCTAGTTTTACTAGTGAGTATGAGCAGTTCTTC. It yields the protein CSASFTSEYEQFF.

This clone was recorded once. The rearrangement joins TRBV4-2 to TRBJ2-7, with 10 nucleotides matching TRBD2. V gave up 0 bases and J gave up 2 bases; unmatched junction bases: 4. Germline values: CDR1 LGHNA, CDR2 YNFKEQ. The CDR3 is 16 residues long. CDR3 coding DNA: TGTGCCAGCAGCCAAGAGCGCCTAGCGGGAGCCTACGAGCAGTACTTC. Amino acid sequence: CASSQERLAGAYEQYF.

The V call is TRBV28, the J call TRBJ2-3, with D possibly matching TRBD1 (6 bases). Germline assignment: CDR1 MDHEN and CDR2 SYDVKM. V lost 6 bases and J lost 6, with 19 bases in between. This CDR3 spans 15 amino acids. Written as DNA, the CDR3 is TGTGCCAGCAGCCAAGGGACAACAGGGCAGGATACGCAGTATTTT. Its translation: CASSQGTTGQDTQYF. The full variable domain, completed using reference TRBV28 and TRBJ2-3, is DVKVTQSSRYLVKRTGEKVFLECVQDMDHENMFWYRQDPGLGLRLIYFSYDVKMKEKGDIPEGYSVSREKKERFSLILESASTNQTSMYLCASSQGTTGQDTQYFGPGTRLTVL.